What follows are 27 T cell receptor beta chains derived from one specimen sequenced in a study of shared clonotypes between healthy human individuals. Profiling relied on immunoSEQ multiplex PCR, and the TCRdb table lists in-frame clones only, not all of them. Among approximately 2.3 million clones listed, approximately 93% were seen once. Source material: naive CD4+ T cells from PBMCs. Subset described: CD45RA+ positively selected. These receptors all stem from a man aged 18 to 30 in good health. Some clones in this sample may be carry-over from other donors' samples.

CDR3 amino acids: CASSLGLAGGRDEQFF. The DNA of the CDR3 is TGCGCCAGCAGTTTAGGACTAGCGGGAGGCCGGGATGAGCAGTTCTTC. V and J are TRBV5-1 and TRBJ2-1, with TRBD2 identical over 14 bases. CDR1 SGHRS and CDR2 YFSETQ come from the germline V gene. V trimming: 5 bases; J trimming: 8 bases; junction bases outside the gene matches: 9. The CDR3 totals 16 residues.

The J gene is TRBJ2-3, the V gene TRBV28; 9 bases line up with TRBD2. Germline values: CDR1 MDHEN, CDR2 SYDVKM. Losses at the gene ends were 2 bases for V and 6 bases for J; bases not matched to a gene: 9. CDR3 size: 16 residues. CDR3 sequence reads: CASSLIYAGGVDTQYF. Written as DNA, the CDR3 is TGTGCCAGCAGTTTAATCTACGCGGGGGGGGTTGATACGCAGTATTTT.

The V gene is TRBV7-2, the J gene TRBJ2-1, with TRBD2 matching over 7 bases. From germline, CDR1 is SGHTA and CDR2 FQGNSA. The CDR3 runs to 15 residues. Trimming cost V 8 bases and J 3 bases; bases outside gene matches: 10. The CDR3: CASGQRRELYNEQFF. For the CDR3, the DNA is TGTGCCAGCGGGCAAAGGCGGGAGCTCTACAATGAGCAGTTCTTC.

The genes are TRBV7-9 and TRBJ1-5; D might be TRBD1 (5 bases). V lost 6 bases, J lost 1 base, and 16 bases lay in between. Per the germline V gene, CDR1 is SEHNR and CDR2 is FQNEAQ (reference sequence). The CDR3 loop spans 16 amino acids. The CDR3 DNA reads TGTGCCAGCAGTCCAATCGGGGGAGGGAGCAATCAGCCCCAGCATTTT. Translation: CASSPIGGGSNQPQHF.

This clone was detected once. This sequence joins TRBV27 and TRBJ2-1; the match to TRBD2 covers 9 bases. The germline V gene has CDR1 MNHEY and CDR2 SMNVEV (reference sequence). Trimming cost V 5 bases and J 2 bases; bases outside gene matches: 4. The CDR3 consists of 15 residues. The CDR3 DNA reads TGTGCCAGCAGTGAAGTAGCGGGAGCCTACAATGAGCAGTTCTTC. It translates to CASSEVAGAYNEQFF.

V and J are TRBV4-2 and TRBJ1-3; no reliable D call. Germline lookup yields CDR1 LGHNA and CDR2 YNFKEQ. The ends were cut back, 3 bases at V and 3 bases at J, with 15 bases in the middle. The CDR3 loop spans 16 amino acids. In DNA, the CDR3 is TGTGCCAGCAGCCAGGATATGTACAAAGGTGGAAACACCATATATTTT. Its protein is CASSQDMYKGGNTIYF.

The chain has TRBV2 and TRBJ2-7; D perhaps matches TRBD2 (5 bases). This CDR3 is built from 13 residues. Deletions cut 7 bases from V and 1 base from J, with 11 bases between. The germline V gene encodes CDR1 SNHLY and CDR2 FYNNEI. CDR3 protein: CASTKRTSYEQYF. For the CDR3, the DNA is TGTGCCAGCACCAAACGGACTTCCTACGAGCAGTACTTC. Supplemented by reference TRBV2 and TRBJ2-7, the full variable domain reads EPEVTQTPSHQVTQMGQEVILRCVPISNHLYFYWYRQILGQKVEFLVSFYNNEISEKSEIFDDQFSVERPDGSNFTLKIRSTKLEDSAMYFCASTKRTSYEQYFGPGTRLTVT.

This clone showed up just once. The chain couples TRBV5-1 to TRBJ2-5; possibly TRBD1 or TRBD2 for D (5 bases each). The length of the CDR3 is 15 residues. The germline V gene has CDR1 SGHRS and CDR2 YFSETQ. Trimming left V 2 bases short and J 3 bases short, with 14 bases between. Written as DNA, the CDR3 is TGCGCCAGCAGCTTACTGGGACGACGAGAAGAGACCCAGTACTTC. Its protein is CASSLLGRREETQYF.

This sequence joins TRBV7-8 and TRBJ1-4; 8 bases fit TRBD1. This CDR3 has 15 amino acids. The germline gives CDR1 SGHVS, CDR2 FQNEAQ. J was trimmed by 7 bases and V by 3 bases; bases with no gene match: 7. CDR3 coding DNA: TGTGCCAGCAGCTTTTTTGACAGGGGCTTTGAAAAACTGTTTTTT. Amino acids: CASSFFDRGFEKLFF.

The J gene is TRBJ1-1, the V gene TRBV7-2, with a possible D match to TRBD1 (6 bases). The germline CDR1 and CDR2 sequences are SGHTA and FQGNSA. The CDR3 is made up of 14 amino acids. The V end was cut by 4 bases, the J end by 4 bases, with 13 bases between. The chain's CDR3 is CASSSNTGSTEAFF. In DNA form, the CDR3 reads TGTGCCAGCAGCTCGAATACAGGGAGCACTGAAGCTTTCTTT.

V is TRBV18 and J is TRBJ1-1; unclear D gene. V was shortened by 3 bases and J by 8 bases, with 10 bases between the two germline ends. The CDR3 is 12 amino acids. Looked up from germline, CDR1 is KGHSH and CDR2 is LQKENI. CDR3: CASSPLLREAFF. In DNA, the CDR3 is TGTGCCAGCTCACCCCTCCTTAGGGAAGCTTTCTTT. Combining the CDR3 with reference TRBV18 and TRBJ1-1 gives the whole variable domain NAGVMQNPRHLVRRRGQEARLRCSPMKGHSHVYWYRQLPEEGLKFMVYLQKENIIDESGMPKERFSAEFPKEGPSILRIQQVVRGDSAAYFCASSPLLREAFFGQGTRLTVV.

The rearrangement joins TRBV6-6 to TRBJ1-1, with D possibly TRBD1 on 6 matching bases. Germline CDR1 MNHNY, CDR2 SVGAGI (reference sequence). V shed 7 bases and J shed 5 bases, with 14 bases lying between them. The CDR3 sequence is 13 residues long. CDR3 coding DNA: TGTGCCAGCATAGGGGGGGGTAGGACTGAAGCTTTCTTT. It translates to CASIGGGRTEAFF.

The gene calls are TRBV28 and TRBJ1-5; 10 nucleotides match TRBD1. The CDR3 sequence is 17 residues long. Germline V gives CDR1 MDHEN, CDR2 SYDVKM. Trimming cost V 6 bases and J 6 bases; bases outside gene matches: 14. The CDR3 nucleotides read TGTGCCAGCAGGTTAGAGGACCCCGGACAGGGGGGTCAGCCCCAGCATTTT. This encodes CASRLEDPGQGGQPQHF.

The chain combines TRBV7-3 with TRBJ2-3; D uncertain. Germline CDR1 and CDR2: SGHTA and FQGTGA. The CDR3 is 16 residues long. Trimming removed 5 bases at V and 2 bases at J, with 17 bases between. The CDR3 DNA reads TGTGCCAGCAGCCCACATCGCGCCGGGCTCACAGATACGCAGTATTTT. This translates into CASSPHRAGLTDTQYF. Using reference TRBV7-3 and TRBJ2-3 for the parts outside the CDR3, the full variable domain is GAGVSQTPSNKVTEKGKYVELRCDPISGHTALYWYRQSLGQGPEFLIYFQGTGAADDSGLPNDRFFAVRPEGSVSTLKIQRTERGDSAVYLCASSPHRAGLTDTQYFGPGTRLTVL.

Note on this clone: The same CDR3 can be traced to other DNA sequences in this sample. The chain is built from TRBV30 and TRBJ1-2, with D uncertain. The V end was cut by 0 bases, the J end by 4 bases, with 9 bases between. Germline V gene sequence: CDR1 GTSNPN, CDR2 SVGIG (reference sequence). This CDR3 spans 13 amino acids. The CDR3, as DNA: TGTGCCTGGAGTGTACAAGGCGGCTATGGCTACACCTTC. Protein sequence: CAWSVQGGYGYTF.

The chain links TRBV7-2 to TRBJ1-6; a possible D gene is TRBD1 (6 bases). There are 12 residues in the CDR3. V was cut by 8 bases and J by 9 bases, with 11 bases left in between. Germline lookup yields CDR1 SGHTA and CDR2 FQGNSA. The CDR3 DNA is TGTGCCAGCCGGGACATAACTTCACCCCTCCACTTT. Translating it yields CASRDITSPLHF.

This chain joins TRBV4-1 and TRBJ2-2; 11 bases fit TRBD2. CDR1 and CDR2 from the germline V gene are MGHRA and YSYEKL. Germline trimming cut 1 base from V and 4 bases from J; bases unmatched to any gene: 5. The CDR3 is 17 amino acids. CDR3 sequence: CASSQVLAGVGTGELFF. In DNA, the CDR3 is TGCGCCAGCAGCCAAGTACTAGCGGGAGTGGGCACCGGGGAGCTGTTTTTT.

On this clone: Other DNA sequences of this sample code for an identical CDR3. This sequence joins TRBV27 and TRBJ2-1, with 10 positions matching TRBD2. With 6 bases clipped from V and 4 bases from J, the junction kept 6 bases outside the gene matches. The CDR3 sequence is 15 residues long. The germline V gene has CDR1 MNHEY and CDR2 SMNVEV (reference sequence). Here the CDR3 DNA reads TGTGCCAGCAGCCTTACTAGCGGGATTTACAATGAGCAGTTCTTC. Amino acid sequence: CASSLTSGIYNEQFF.

CDR3 sequence (DNA): TGTGCCAGCAGCCCCGGAGGTGCACCTAACTATGGCTACACCTTC. Amino acids: CASSPGGAPNYGYTF. The chain joins TRBV9 to TRBJ1-2; D gene unclear. The V and J ends lost 4 bases and 0 bases respectively, with 13 bases between them. Germline V gene sequence: CDR1 SGDLS, CDR2 YYNGEE. There are 15 residues in the CDR3.

V gene TRBV7-2 combines with J gene TRBJ2-1, with 7 bases that match TRBD2. The J segment lost 6 bases and the V segment lost 4 bases, leaving 3 bases of the junction unmatched. The CDR3 runs to 13 residues. Per the germline V gene, CDR1 is SGHTA and CDR2 is FQGNSA. CDR3 residues: CASSSTGGNEQFF. The CDR3 DNA reads as TGTGCCAGCAGCTCGACGGGGGGCAATGAGCAGTTCTTC.

J is TRBJ2-1 and V is TRBV19; 8 bases fit TRBD2. The CDR3 runs 16 residues. V lost 5 bases to trimming and J lost 0 bases; unmatched junction nucleotides: 6. Germline CDR1 is LNHDA and CDR2 is SQIVND (reference sequence). CDR3 nucleotide sequence: TGTGCCAGTAGTGGGATAGCGGGGCCCTCCTACAATGAGCAGTTCTTC. It specifies CASSGIAGPSYNEQFF.

The chain has TRBV11-1 and TRBJ2-7; TRBD2 matches 10 bases. Germline V gene sequence: CDR1 SGHAT, CDR2 FQDESV (reference sequence). Trimming cost V 5 bases and J 0 bases; bases outside gene matches: 10. The CDR3 totals 17 residues. The CDR3 sequence: CASSRGLARESSYEQYF. For the CDR3, the DNA is TGTGCCAGCAGCCGGGGACTAGCGCGAGAGAGCTCCTACGAGCAGTACTTC.

The chain couples TRBV18 to TRBJ2-1; TRBD2 matches 14 bases. Trimming at V came to 0 bases and at J to 3 bases, leaving 7 bases not matched to a gene. CDR3 size: 19 residues. The germline V gene has CDR1 KGHSH and CDR2 LQKENI. CDR3 sequence: CASSPPGTSGSIGYNEQFF. Written as DNA, the CDR3 is TGTGCCAGCTCACCACCAGGGACTAGCGGGAGTATTGGCTACAATGAGCAGTTCTTC.

The genes are TRBV9 and TRBJ2-1, with D perhaps matching TRBD2 (6 bases). CDR1 SGDLS and CDR2 YYNGEE come from the germline V gene. V lost 0 bases, J lost 0 bases, and 16 bases lay in between. CDR3 length equals 18 residues. The DNA of the CDR3 is TGTGCCAGCAGCGTAGAGGATAGCGGCTTAAGCTCCTACAATGAGCAGTTCTTC. Translation gives CASSVEDSGLSSYNEQFF.

The gene calls are TRBV21-1 and TRBJ1-2. TRBV21-1 is a listed pseudogene. There are 15 residues in the CDR3. As DNA, the CDR3 is TGTGCCAGCAGCGGACTAGACAGGGCTAACTATGGCTACACCTTC. Translated, it gives CASSGLDRANYGYTF.

This sequence joins TRBV18 and TRBJ2-7, with D perhaps matching TRBD1 (6 bases). CDR1 and CDR2 from the germline V gene are KGHSH and LQKENI. The CDR3 covers 15 residues. V gave up 3 bases and J gave up 0 bases, with 12 bases separating them. The CDR3 spells CASSPNTGSSYEQYF. CDR3 in DNA: TGTGCCAGCTCACCTAACACAGGGAGCTCCTACGAGCAGTACTTC.

This sequence joins TRBV7-8 and TRBJ2-5, with D unresolved. The germline CDR1 and CDR2 sequences are SGHVS and FQNEAQ. This CDR3 is built from 12 residues. Trimming cost V 2 bases and J 1 base, with 2 bases left between them. As DNA, the CDR3 is TGTGCCAGCAGCTTATTCCAAGAGACCCAGTACTTC. This encodes CASSLFQETQYF.